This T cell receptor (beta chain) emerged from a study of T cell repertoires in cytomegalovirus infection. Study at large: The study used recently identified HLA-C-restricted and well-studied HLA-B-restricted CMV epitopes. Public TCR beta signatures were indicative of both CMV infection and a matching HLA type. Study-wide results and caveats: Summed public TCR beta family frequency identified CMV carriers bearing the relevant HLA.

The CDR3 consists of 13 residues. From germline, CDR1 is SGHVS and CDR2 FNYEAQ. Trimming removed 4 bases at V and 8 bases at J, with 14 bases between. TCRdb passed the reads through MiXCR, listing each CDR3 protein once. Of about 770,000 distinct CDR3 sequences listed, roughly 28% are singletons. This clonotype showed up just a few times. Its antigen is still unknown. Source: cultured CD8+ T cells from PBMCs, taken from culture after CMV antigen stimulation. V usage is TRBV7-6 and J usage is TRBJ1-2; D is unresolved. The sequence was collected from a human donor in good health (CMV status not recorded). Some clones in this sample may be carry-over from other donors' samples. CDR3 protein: CASSYSALRGYTF. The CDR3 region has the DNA TGTGCCAGCAGCTACTCCGCATTAAGGGGCTACACCTTC.